This T cell receptor beta chain was observed in a study of cytomegalovirus exposure and HLA in healthy donors. This clone was seen a single time. The antigen is unknown. General study points: Sequencing depth across donors, presence/absence analyses assumed, was roughly uniform. Reports state that TCR beta sequences accurately predicted most subjects' HLA-A and HLA-B alleles.

Primers: 60 Vbeta forward and 13 Jbeta reverse. Measured with immunoSEQ multiplex PCR; TCRdb has only the in-frame clones, and not every one. In the table there are 140,000 or so clones, around 72% of which are singletons. While unrecorded immune exposures were likely, the donors were nominally healthy when sampled. The V gene lost 5 bases and the J gene lost 0 bases, with 5 bases spanning the gap. CDR3 length: 11 residues. Germline values: CDR1 GTSNPN, CDR2 SVGIG (reference sequence). Sequencing was carried out using PBMCs. The V call is TRBV30, the J call TRBJ2-7; D unclear. This clonotype was obtained from a man aged 40-55 years in good health and CMV-seronegative. CDR3 loop: CAWSGSYEQYF. The CDR3 nucleotides are TGTGCCTGGTCGGGCTCCTACGAGCAGTACTTC.